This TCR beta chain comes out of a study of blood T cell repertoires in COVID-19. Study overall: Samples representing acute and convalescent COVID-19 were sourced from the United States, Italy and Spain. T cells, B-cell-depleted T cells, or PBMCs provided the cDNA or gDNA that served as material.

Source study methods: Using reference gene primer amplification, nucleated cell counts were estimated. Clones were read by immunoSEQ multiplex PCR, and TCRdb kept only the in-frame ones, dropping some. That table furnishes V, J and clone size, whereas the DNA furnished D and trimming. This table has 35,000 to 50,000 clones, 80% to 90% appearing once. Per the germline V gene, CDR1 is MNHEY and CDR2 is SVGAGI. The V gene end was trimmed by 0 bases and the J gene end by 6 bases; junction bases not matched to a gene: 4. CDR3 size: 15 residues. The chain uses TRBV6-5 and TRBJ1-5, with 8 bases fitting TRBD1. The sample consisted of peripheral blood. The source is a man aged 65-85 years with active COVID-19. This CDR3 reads CASSYSPGGGQPQHF. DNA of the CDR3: TGTGCCAGCAGTTACTCGCCAGGGGGCGGTCAGCCCCAGCATTTT.